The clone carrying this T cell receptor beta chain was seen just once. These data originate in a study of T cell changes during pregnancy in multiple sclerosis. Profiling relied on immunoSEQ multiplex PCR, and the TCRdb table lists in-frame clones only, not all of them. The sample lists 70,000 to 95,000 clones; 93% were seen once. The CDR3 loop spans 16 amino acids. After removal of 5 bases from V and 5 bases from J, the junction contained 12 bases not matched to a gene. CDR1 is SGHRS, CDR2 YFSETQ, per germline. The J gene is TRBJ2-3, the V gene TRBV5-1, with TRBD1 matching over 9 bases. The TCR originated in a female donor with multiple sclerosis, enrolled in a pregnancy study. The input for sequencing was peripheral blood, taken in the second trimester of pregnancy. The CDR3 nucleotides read TGCGCCAGCAGTCTCGGGGGACAGGGAATCGTAGATACGCAGTATTTT. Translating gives CASSLGGQGIVDTQYF.